These 10 T cell receptor beta chains came from one sample sequenced in a study of blood T cell repertoires in COVID-19. Some clones are missing from TCRdb's copy, which holds only in-frame ones; the method was immunoSEQ multiplex PCR. This sample carries tens of thousands of clones, about 86% of them seen once, and the ten largest clones take approximately 28%. The sequencing sample was made of peripheral blood. Receptor source: a man in his 70s with acute or convalescent COVID-19.

The V call is TRBV11-3, the J call TRBJ2-2, with 8 bases lining up with TRBD1. CDR1 and CDR2 from the germline V gene are SGHNT and YENEEA. This CDR3 spans 17 amino acids. V lost 2 bases to trimming and J lost 1 base; unmatched junction nucleotides: 6. The CDR3 loop reads CASSLFGGTGNTGELFF. The CDR3 coding sequence is TGTGCCAGCAGCTTATTCGGCGGGACAGGGAACACCGGGGAGCTGTTTTTT.

The chain is built from TRBV5-5 and TRBJ2-6; possibly TRBD1 for D (6 bases). The V end was cut by 2 bases, the J end by 4 bases, with 13 bases between. There are 16 residues in the CDR3. Germline assignment: CDR1 SGHKS and CDR2 YYEKEE (reference sequence). This CDR3 is CASSFSGAKGANVLTF. CDR3 bases: TGTGCCAGCAGCTTTTCAGGGGCTAAAGGGGCCAACGTCCTGACTTTC.

J is TRBJ2-1 and V is TRBV29-1; 7 bases are shared with TRBD2. CDR1 and CDR2 (germline): SQVTM, ANQGSEA. V gave up 3 bases and J gave up 9 bases; unmatched junction bases: 8. The CDR3 length is 13 residues. CDR3 nucleotide sequence: TGCAGCGTTGACGGGGGAGGGCTGGCTGAGCAGTTCTTC. It encodes CSVDGGGLAEQFF.

The V and J genes are TRBV18 and TRBJ1-1, with no clear D. The CDR3 contains 17 residues. V was pared by 3 bases and J by 1 base, with 18 bases between. Germline V CDR1 and CDR2: KGHSH, LQKENI. The CDR3 sequence: CASSPYSIGESNTEAFF. CDR3 nucleotides: TGTGCCAGCTCACCCTATTCAATCGGGGAGTCGAACACTGAAGCTTTCTTT.

The chain is built from TRBV24-1 and TRBJ2-3; 7 bases align to TRBD2. J lost 3 bases, V lost 6 bases, and 5 bases had no gene match. Germline assignment: CDR1 KGHDR and CDR2 SFDVKD. This CDR3 contains 14 residues. The CDR3 here is CATSHSGMTDTQYF. The CDR3, as DNA: TGTGCCACCAGTCACAGCGGGATGACAGATACGCAGTATTTT.

The rearrangement joins TRBV19 to TRBJ1-1; D is undetermined. Per germline, CDR1 LNHDA and CDR2 SQIVND (reference sequence). This CDR3 region has 14 residues. Trimming stripped 3 bases from V and 0 bases from J, with 8 bases between. In DNA form, the CDR3 reads TGTGCCAGTAGTATCAGGTACATGAACACTGAAGCTTTCTTT. This gives the protein CASSIRYMNTEAFF.

The CDR3 DNA reads as TGTGCCAGCAGCTTAGGTCGGACTAGCGGGAGTTGGGAGACCCAGTACTTC. Its protein product is CASSLGRTSGSWETQYF. This chain links TRBV7-8 with TRBJ2-5; TRBD2 aligns across 13 bases. CDR3 length: 17 residues. The germline gives CDR1 SGHVS, CDR2 FQNEAQ. V dropped 1 base and J dropped 5; count of bases not matched to a gene: 7.

The chain carries TRBV4-1 and TRBJ2-5, with D unresolved. V shed 0 bases and J shed 4 bases, with 6 bases lying between them. The CDR3 extends over 13 amino acids. Germline CDR1 MGHRA, CDR2 YSYEKL. The CDR3 is CASSQDFGETQYF. The DNA of the CDR3 is TGCGCCAGCAGCCAAGATTTCGGAGAGACCCAGTACTTC.

The chain employs TRBV6-5 and TRBJ1-4; TRBD1 might be the D (6 bases). The CDR3 runs 13 residues. Germline CDR1 and CDR2: MNHEY and SVGAGI. Trimming removed 7 bases at V and 4 bases at J, with 10 bases between. This CDR3 reads CASIGQLNEKLFF. In DNA, the CDR3 is TGTGCCAGCATCGGACAGCTTAATGAAAAACTGTTTTTT.

The chain uses TRBV28 and TRBJ2-1; 8 nucleotides align to TRBD1. The CDR3 totals 14 residues. V was pared by 5 bases and J by 6 bases, with 6 bases of the junction left unmatched. The V gene's germline CDR1 is MDHEN and CDR2 SYDVKM. This chain's CDR3 is CASSVQGAVNEQFF. In DNA, the CDR3 is TGTGCCAGCAGTGTTCAGGGGGCGGTCAATGAGCAGTTCTTC.